The 18 T cell receptor beta chains below were found in one sample sequenced in a study of blood T cells in healthy people across ages. Sample-barcoded 5' priming and a J-beta primer mix drove a second PCR of about 6 to 12 cycles. From the 5' RACE reads, TCRdb called clonotypes with MiXCR, one entry per CDR3 protein. The sample holds around 820,000 distinct CDR3 sequences, approximately 25% seen once. These data are also associated with another study on T cells of mothers and their children.

Source material: blood. Every receptor here comes from a boy aged 10-17 years in good health.

The rearrangement uses TRBV19 and TRBJ2-1; 8 bases align to TRBD2. The CDR3 length is 15 residues. After removal of 3 bases from V and 2 bases from J, the junction contained 3 bases not matched to a gene. Germline values: CDR1 LNHDA, CDR2 SQIVND (reference sequence). The DNA for the CDR3 is TGTGCCAGTAGTATCTCGACTAGCGCCTACAATGAGCAGTTCTTC. As protein: CASSISTSAYNEQFF.

The chain joins TRBV6-2 or TRBV6-3 to TRBJ2-5; 7 positions agree with TRBD1. CDR1 and CDR2 from the germline V gene are MNHEY and SVGEGT. CDR3 length equals 13 residues. With V trimmed by 6 bases and J by 6 bases, 7 bases remained unmatched. The CDR3: CASRQGLRKTQYF. CDR3 in DNA: TGTGCCAGCAGACAGGGGCTCCGGAAGACCCAGTACTTC.

This clonotype has just a few counts. The chain has TRBV6-2 or TRBV6-3 and TRBJ2-5, with a possible D match to TRBD1 (6 bases). Germline CDR1 reads MNHEY; CDR2 reads SVGEGT. Trimming removed 7 bases from V and 5 bases from J, with 14 bases in between. The CDR3 covers 13 residues. Here the CDR3 reads CASIKDRKETQYF. The DNA of the CDR3 is TGTGCCAGCATCAAAGACAGGAAGGAGACCCAGTACTTC.

The rearrangement joins TRBV20-1 to TRBJ2-5; TRBD2 aligns across 10 bases. The V gene's germline CDR1 is DFQATT and CDR2 SNEGSKA (reference sequence). The CDR3 totals 15 residues. The V and J ends lost 2 bases and 5 bases, in that order; junction bases with no gene match: 8. In DNA, the CDR3 is TGCAGTGCTAGACTAGCGGGGGAAACCGTGGAGACCCAGTACTTC. Translated: CSARLAGETVETQYF.

The table lists this clonotype with a few counts. The chain employs TRBV13 and TRBJ2-1; 7 nucleotides agree with TRBD2. Germline trimming cut 1 base from V and 4 bases from J; bases unmatched to any gene: 7. CDR3 length: 16 amino acids. Germline V gene data show CDR1 as PRHDT and CDR2 as FYEKMQ (reference sequence). CDR3: CASSLAGGRRYNEQFF. In DNA, the CDR3 is TGTGCCAGCAGCTTAGCGGGAGGCCGAAGGTACAATGAGCAGTTCTTC.

This clonotype was seen a few times. The chain couples TRBV10-3 to TRBJ1-2; D remains ambiguous. With 3 bases removed from V and 4 bases from J, the gap between germline ends came to 9 bases. Germline V gene data show CDR1 as ENHRY and CDR2 as SYGVKD. The CDR3 consists of 13 residues. This CDR3 reads CAISDHTVYGYTF. The DNA for the CDR3 is TGTGCCATCAGTGATCATACGGTCTATGGCTACACCTTC.

This clonotype has just a few counts. The chain links TRBV29-1 to TRBJ1-6; a possible D gene is TRBD1 (5 bases). V was cut by 0 bases and J by 6 bases, with 12 bases left in between. Germline assignment: CDR1 SQVTM and CDR2 ANQGSEA. The CDR3 spans 15 residues. CDR3 loop: CSVEDPQDPNSPLHF. The CDR3, as DNA: TGCAGCGTTGAAGATCCACAGGACCCTAATTCACCCCTCCACTTT.

This clonotype has just a few counts. The chain couples TRBV2 to TRBJ1-1; the D is unclear. Trimming left V 7 bases short and J 7 bases short, with 13 bases between. The CDR3 is made up of 12 amino acids. CDR1 is SNHLY, CDR2 FYNNEI, per germline. This CDR3 reads CASIQAKIEAFF. For the CDR3, the DNA is TGTGCCAGCATCCAGGCTAAAATTGAAGCTTTCTTT.

This sequence joins TRBV27 and TRBJ2-7, with D possibly called TRBD1 or TRBD2 (5 bases each). V was cut by 7 bases and J by 4 bases, with 14 bases left in between. The CDR3 runs to 13 residues. Germline V gives CDR1 MNHEY, CDR2 SMNVEV (reference sequence). CDR3 sequence: CASTPERGYEQYF. The CDR3 region has the DNA TGTGCCAGCACCCCTGAGAGGGGATACGAGCAGTACTTC.

The V and J genes are TRBV5-1 and TRBJ2-3; 9 bases are shared with TRBD1. The CDR3 consists of 16 residues. The germline V gene has CDR1 SGHRS and CDR2 YFSETQ. With 4 bases clipped from V and 5 bases from J, the junction kept 11 bases outside the gene matches. CDR3 sequence (DNA): TGCGCCAGCAGCAGCCAGGACAGGGGTTTTGGAGATACGCAGTATTTT. It encodes CASSSQDRGFGDTQYF.

This clonotype was detected a few times. The chain carries TRBV11-2 and TRBJ2-7; 7 nucleotides match TRBD1. CDR1 is SGHAT, CDR2 FQNNGV, per germline. The V and J ends lost 3 bases and 0 bases, in that order; junction bases with no gene match: 8. The CDR3 contains 16 residues. CDR3 sequence (DNA): TGTGCCAGCAGCTTTCAGGGACAGTTGCTCTCCTACGAGCAGTACTTC. Its translation: CASSFQGQLLSYEQYF.

The chain links TRBV4-3 to TRBJ2-3; 8 bases match TRBD2. V trimming: 0 bases; J trimming: 4 bases; junction bases outside the gene matches: 6. The CDR3 covers 16 residues. From germline, CDR1 is LGHNA and CDR2 YSLEER. The CDR3, as DNA: TGCGCCAGCAGCCAAGAGCCCGGACTAGCCCCAGATACGCAGTATTTT. This translates into CASSQEPGLAPDTQYF.

J is TRBJ2-5 and V is TRBV20-1; D gene unclear. TRBJ2-1 matches the DNA end more closely, so the J call is doubtful. The CDR3 has 15 residues. The germline CDR1 and CDR2 sequences are DFQATT and SNEGSKA (reference sequence). CDR3 nucleotides: TGCAGTGCTAGAGATCAATGGCAGAGGAACAATGAGCAGTTCTTC. Translated, it gives CSARDQWQRNNEQFF.

The sample holds a few counts of this clonotype. The chain uses TRBV28 and TRBJ2-5; D unresolved. The end of the DNA is better explained by TRBJ2-7, so the J call may be wrong. CDR1 is MDHEN, CDR2 SYDVKM, per germline. The CDR3 covers 15 residues. The CDR3: CASSFSNSRTYEQYF. In DNA form, the CDR3 reads TGTGCCAGCAGTTTCTCTAATTCTAGAACCTACGAGCAGTACTTC.

The V gene is TRBV14, the J gene TRBJ2-3, with TRBD2 matching over 10 bases. Per the germline V gene, CDR1 is SGHDN and CDR2 is FVKESK. With 0 bases clipped from V and 7 bases from J, the junction kept 7 bases outside the gene matches. This CDR3 contains 16 residues. CDR3 region: CASSQDTSGVLNTQYF. CDR3 nucleotides: TGTGCCAGCAGCCAAGACACTAGCGGGGTTCTCAATACGCAGTATTTT.

This clonotype was detected a few times. The CDR3 protein is CASSADRGTNYGYTF. The CDR3, as DNA: TGTGCCAGTTCCGCCGACAGAGGCACTAACTATGGCTACACCTTC. The chain uses TRBV18 and TRBJ1-2, with D possibly being TRBD1 (5 bases). V lost 9 bases to trimming and J lost 0 bases, with 17 bases between them. From germline, CDR1 is KGHSH and CDR2 LQKENI. This CDR3 spans 15 amino acids.

The rearrangement uses TRBV5-1 and TRBJ1-1; no clear D. The germline V gene has CDR1 SGHRS and CDR2 YFSETQ. V gave up 1 base and J gave up 4 bases, with 14 bases separating them. The CDR3 totals 15 residues. In nucleotides, the CDR3 is TGCGCCAGCAGCTTGCAATCGGGTATGGGCACTGAAGCTTTCTTT. This encodes CASSLQSGMGTEAFF.

V gene TRBV5-1 combines with J gene TRBJ2-3; D is possibly TRBD2 (7 bases). The ends were cut back, 0 bases at V and 1 base at J, with 15 bases in the middle. This CDR3 spans 17 amino acids. From germline, CDR1 is SGHRS and CDR2 YFSETQ. The CDR3 DNA follows: TGCGCCAGCAGCTTGGGCCCCGGGGGGCGAGGCACAGATACGCAGTATTTT. Translating gives CASSLGPGGRGTDTQYF.